A selection of T cell receptor beta chains follows, all from one sample in a study of cytomegalovirus exposure and HLA in healthy donors. Repertoires were generated with immunoSEQ multiplex PCR, while TCRdb's copy carries only in-frame clones and drops some. There are about 190,000 clones in the sample; about 82% occur only once, and 2.4% lies in the top ten. Sequencing used PBMCs. The receptors derive from a male donor in good health and CMV-seronegative. CDR3s include the opening cysteine and the closing phenylalanine or tryptophan. Fields, in order: clone size, V gene, D gene, J gene, CDR3 protein, CDR3 DNA. D genes are given only for firm matches. The size field is filled for only some rows; it gives once, few, many or a size class.

clone_size: NA; v_call: TRBV5-1; d_call: TRBD1; j_call: TRBJ1-1; cdr3_aa: CASTPGGRPEAFF; cdr3_nt: TGCGCCAGCACGCCAGGGGGGAGGCCTGAAGCTTTCTTT
clone_size: NA; v_call: TRBV5-1; d_call: TRBD1; j_call: TRBJ2-1; cdr3_aa: CASSPGGTGDEQFF; cdr3_nt: TGCGCCAGCAGCCCGGGCGGGACAGGGGACGAGCAGTTCTTC
clone_size: NA; v_call: TRBV13; d_call: TRBD2; j_call: TRBJ2-1; cdr3_aa: CASSLGTSGGNEQFF; cdr3_nt: TGTGCCAGCAGCTTAGGGACTAGCGGGGGTAATGAGCAGTTCTTC
clone_size: NA; v_call: TRBV6-5; d_call: TRBD1; j_call: TRBJ2-3; cdr3_aa: CASRRTGADTQYF; cdr3_nt: TGTGCCAGCAGAAGGACAGGGGCAGATACGCAGTATTTT
clone_size: once; v_call: TRBV6-6; d_call: NA; j_call: TRBJ2-7; cdr3_aa: CASNPDRGGEQYF; cdr3_nt: TGTGCCAGCAACCCAGACAGGGGAGGGGAGCAGTACTTC
clone_size: NA; v_call: TRBV7-2; d_call: TRBD1; j_call: TRBJ2-5; cdr3_aa: CASSPRTGFQETQYF; cdr3_nt: TGTGCCAGCAGCCCGCGGACAGGGTTTCAAGAGACCCAGTACTTC
clone_size: NA; v_call: TRBV19; d_call: NA; j_call: TRBJ2-5; cdr3_aa: CASSIGGNQETQYF; cdr3_nt: TGTGCCAGTAGTATTGGGGGGAATCAAGAGACCCAGTACTTC
clone_size: NA; v_call: TRBV28; d_call: NA; j_call: TRBJ1-2; cdr3_aa: CASSSGLANYGYTF; cdr3_nt: TGTGCCAGCAGTTCGGGACTAGCTAACTATGGCTACACCTTC
clone_size: few; v_call: TRBV6-5; d_call: NA; j_call: TRBJ2-5; cdr3_aa: CASSARGPQTQYF; cdr3_nt: TGTGCCAGCAGCGCCCGAGGGCCACAGACCCAGTACTTC
clone_size: NA; v_call: TRBV5-5; d_call: TRBD1; j_call: TRBJ1-1; cdr3_aa: CASSLEGTVLRGAFF; cdr3_nt: TGTGCCAGCAGCTTGGAGGGGACAGTCCTCCGGGGAGCTTTCTTT
clone_size: NA; v_call: TRBV7-8; d_call: TRBD1; j_call: TRBJ2-7; cdr3_aa: CASSLGVRSGGIEQYF; cdr3_nt: TGTGCCAGCAGCTTAGGGGTCAGGTCAGGGGGCATCGAGCAGTACTTC
clone_size: NA; v_call: TRBV5-1; d_call: NA; j_call: TRBJ1-3; cdr3_aa: CASSQRQAVSGNTIYF; cdr3_nt: TGCGCCAGCAGCCAAAGACAGGCTGTCTCTGGAAACACCATATATTTT
clone_size: NA; v_call: TRBV5-1; d_call: NA; j_call: TRBJ2-2; cdr3_aa: CASSHGDTGELFF; cdr3_nt: TGCGCCAGCAGCCACGGAGACACCGGGGAGCTGTTTTTT
clone_size: NA; v_call: TRBV25-1; d_call: NA; j_call: TRBJ1-1; cdr3_aa: CASSELSEAFF; cdr3_nt: TGTGCCAGCAGTGAACTGAGTGAAGCTTTCTTT
clone_size: NA; v_call: TRBV6-5; d_call: NA; j_call: TRBJ1-1; cdr3_aa: CASSYVRGNTEAFF; cdr3_nt: TGTGCCAGCAGTTACGTCAGGGGGAACACTGAAGCTTTCTTT
clone_size: NA; v_call: TRBV7-2; d_call: NA; j_call: TRBJ2-6; cdr3_aa: CASSLSGSGANVLTF; cdr3_nt: TGTGCCAGCAGCTTGTCAGGATCTGGGGCCAACGTCCTGACTTTC
clone_size: NA; v_call: TRBV6-1; d_call: TRBD1; j_call: TRBJ1-2; cdr3_aa: CASSEIWGQGAFKGYTF; cdr3_nt: TGTGCCAGCAGTGAAATTTGGGGACAGGGGGCCTTTAAGGGCTACACCTTC
clone_size: few; v_call: TRBV7-2; d_call: TRBD2; j_call: TRBJ2-3; cdr3_aa: CASSIAGGGTDTQYF; cdr3_nt: TGTGCCAGCAGCATAGCGGGAGGGGGAACAGATACGCAGTATTTT
clone_size: NA; v_call: TRBV9; d_call: NA; j_call: TRBJ1-3; cdr3_aa: CASSVGQGSGNTIYF; cdr3_nt: TGTGCCAGCAGCGTAGGTCAGGGGAGTGGAAACACCATATATTTT
clone_size: once; v_call: TRBV4-3; d_call: NA; j_call: TRBJ2-7; cdr3_aa: CASSQVVPSLEQYF; cdr3_nt: TGCGCCAGCAGCCAAGTGGTCCCTAGTCTCGAGCAGTACTTC
clone_size: NA; v_call: TRBV7-9; d_call: NA; j_call: TRBJ2-6; cdr3_aa: CASSSGDPGANVLTF; cdr3_nt: TGTGCCAGCAGCTCAGGGGACCCCGGGGCCAACGTCCTGACTTTC
clone_size: NA; v_call: TRBV7-6; d_call: NA; j_call: TRBJ1-1; cdr3_aa: CASSSGWDTEAFF; cdr3_nt: TGTGCCAGCAGCTCAGGGTGGGACACTGAAGCTTTCTTT
clone_size: few; v_call: TRBV5-6; d_call: TRBD1; j_call: TRBJ1-3; cdr3_aa: CASSFGTATNTIYF; cdr3_nt: TGTGCCAGCAGCTTCGGGACAGCGACAAACACCATATATTTT
clone_size: once; v_call: TRBV27; d_call: TRBD2; j_call: TRBJ2-5; cdr3_aa: CASIGSGGETQYF; cdr3_nt: TGTGCCAGCATTGGGTCGGGGGGAGAGACCCAGTACTTC
clone_size: few; v_call: TRBV5-1; d_call: NA; j_call: TRBJ1-4; cdr3_aa: CASSLDRSGMSREKLFF; cdr3_nt: TGCGCCAGCAGCTTGGATCGGTCAGGGATGAGTCGTGAAAAACTGTTTTTT
clone_size: NA; v_call: TRBV6-1; d_call: TRBD2; j_call: TRBJ2-5; cdr3_aa: CASSKTTSGGETQYF; cdr3_nt: TGTGCCAGCAGTAAAACGACTAGCGGGGGGGAGACCCAGTACTTC
clone_size: NA; v_call: TRBV18; d_call: NA; j_call: TRBJ2-3; cdr3_aa: CASSPLGRQETDTQYF; cdr3_nt: TGTGCCAGCTCACCCTTGGGGCGGCAAGAAACAGATACGCAGTATTTT
clone_size: NA; v_call: TRBV4-1; d_call: NA; j_call: TRBJ1-4; cdr3_aa: CASSQDMGGGEKLFF; cdr3_nt: TGCGCCAGCAGCCAAGATATGGGGGGAGGTGAAAAACTGTTTTTT
clone_size: NA; v_call: TRBV6-5; d_call: NA; j_call: TRBJ2-5; cdr3_aa: CASGSFQETQYF; cdr3_nt: TGTGCCAGCGGTTCGTTCCAAGAGACCCAGTACTTC
clone_size: NA; v_call: TRBV7-8; d_call: NA; j_call: TRBJ1-1; cdr3_aa: CASSLVGGPGTEAFF; cdr3_nt: TGTGCCAGCAGCTTAGTGGGAGGCCCGGGAACTGAAGCTTTCTTT
clone_size: few; v_call: TRBV19; d_call: TRBD1; j_call: TRBJ2-3; cdr3_aa: CATRTGSPDTQYF; cdr3_nt: TGTGCCACTCGGACAGGGAGCCCAGATACGCAGTATTTT
clone_size: NA; v_call: TRBV7-9; d_call: NA; j_call: TRBJ2-7; cdr3_aa: CASSLARQGHEQYF; cdr3_nt: TGTGCCAGCAGCTTAGCGAGGCAGGGCCACGAGCAGTACTTC
clone_size: few; v_call: TRBV28; d_call: TRBD1; j_call: TRBJ1-4; cdr3_aa: CASSLPQTGSEKLFF; cdr3_nt: TGTGCCAGCAGTTTACCGCAGACAGGGAGTGAAAAACTGTTTTTT
clone_size: NA; v_call: TRBV19; d_call: TRBD1; j_call: TRBJ1-4; cdr3_aa: CASTTWGDSSEKLFF; cdr3_nt: TGTGCCAGTACCACGTGGGGGGACAGTAGCGAAAAACTGTTTTTT
clone_size: NA; v_call: TRBV19; d_call: NA; j_call: TRBJ1-1; cdr3_aa: CASSITRQPNTEAFF; cdr3_nt: TGTGCCAGTAGTATAACCCGACAGCCGAACACTGAAGCTTTCTTT
clone_size: NA; v_call: TRBV13; d_call: NA; j_call: TRBJ2-1; cdr3_aa: CASSLRRGSYNEQFF; cdr3_nt: TGTGCCAGCAGCTTAAGGAGGGGTTCGTACAATGAGCAGTTCTTC
clone_size: NA; v_call: TRBV18; d_call: TRBD1; j_call: TRBJ1-1; cdr3_aa: CASQGEPGEAFF; cdr3_nt: TGTGCCAGCCAGGGGGAGCCAGGGGAAGCTTTCTTT
clone_size: NA; v_call: TRBV5-4; d_call: TRBD2; j_call: TRBJ2-7; cdr3_aa: CASSPWSGSGSYEQYF; cdr3_nt: TGTGCCAGCAGCCCCTGGTCAGGTAGCGGGAGCTACGAGCAGTACTTC
clone_size: NA; v_call: TRBV5-1; d_call: TRBD1; j_call: TRBJ2-5; cdr3_aa: CASSGRQGVSETQYF; cdr3_nt: TGCGCCAGCAGCGGGCGACAGGGGGTTTCAGAGACCCAGTACTTC
clone_size: NA; v_call: TRBV9; d_call: TRBD1; j_call: TRBJ2-7; cdr3_aa: CASSAGNRGSEQYF; cdr3_nt: TGTGCCAGCAGCGCAGGGAACAGGGGATCCGAGCAGTACTTC
clone_size: few; v_call: TRBV6-1; d_call: NA; j_call: TRBJ1-4; cdr3_aa: CASSVLQTHNEKLFF; cdr3_nt: TGTGCCAGCAGTGTGTTACAAACCCATAATGAAAAACTGTTTTTT
clone_size: NA; v_call: TRBV19; d_call: NA; j_call: TRBJ1-6; cdr3_aa: CASSTEYNSPLHF; cdr3_nt: TGTGCCAGTAGTACGGAGTATAATTCACCCCTCCACTTT
clone_size: NA; v_call: TRBV19; d_call: NA; j_call: TRBJ1-5; cdr3_aa: CASSITSRDNQPQHF; cdr3_nt: TGTGCCAGTAGTATAACTTCCAGGGACAATCAGCCCCAGCATTTT
clone_size: once; v_call: TRBV6-5; d_call: NA; j_call: TRBJ2-3; cdr3_aa: CASSYSGSTDTQYF; cdr3_nt: TGTGCCAGCAGTTATTCCGGGAGCACAGATACGCAGTATTTT
clone_size: NA; v_call: TRBV5-1; d_call: TRBD1; j_call: TRBJ1-5; cdr3_aa: CASSLDDRANQPQHF; cdr3_nt: TGCGCCAGCAGCTTGGACGACAGGGCCAATCAGCCCCAGCATTTT
clone_size: NA; v_call: TRBV19; d_call: NA; j_call: TRBJ1-5; cdr3_aa: CASSMGHLNQPQHF; cdr3_nt: TGTGCCAGTAGTATGGGACACCTTAATCAGCCCCAGCATTTT
clone_size: NA; v_call: TRBV6-1; d_call: NA; j_call: TRBJ2-1; cdr3_aa: CASSDARGGEQFF; cdr3_nt: TGTGCCAGCAGTGACGCTAGGGGCGGTGAGCAGTTCTTC
clone_size: NA; v_call: TRBV5-6; d_call: NA; j_call: TRBJ2-7; cdr3_aa: CASSRPTGPEQYF; cdr3_nt: TGTGCCAGCAGCAGGCCTACAGGGCCCGAGCAGTACTTC
clone_size: NA; v_call: TRBV7-2; d_call: TRBD1; j_call: TRBJ2-4; cdr3_aa: CASSLDRGAFDIQYF; cdr3_nt: TGTGCCAGCAGCTTGGACAGGGGAGCCTTTGACATTCAGTACTTC